This T cell receptor (beta chain) derives from a study of patients and donors after allogeneic stem cell transplantation. TCRdb reanalysed the RT-PCR reads using MiXCR and keeps one entry per CDR3 protein. Of hundreds of thousands of distinct CDR3 sequences in the sample, around 40% were seen once. Germline V CDR1 and CDR2: MNHEY, SVGAGI. The CDR3 has 12 amino acids. This clonotype appeared a few times. At one of its ends the junction is not consistent with the germline gene, which may arise from a read error. The chain uses TRBV6-5 and TRBJ1-1; D not certain. Sequences were obtained from blood, either unsorted or a sorted T cell fraction (not recorded which). The clonotype was recovered from a human donor who was either an allogeneic HSCT recipient or a stem cell or donor lymphocyte infusion donor (not recorded which). It is not recorded whose cells these are; they may come from a transplant donor. This CDR3 is CASRYSGNEAFF. The CDR3 nucleotides are TGTGCCAGCAGGTACTCGGGAAATGAAGCTTTCTTT.